Following are 6 T cell receptor beta chains from one sample sequenced in a study of blood T cell repertoires in COVID-19. The protocol was immunoSEQ multiplex PCR, while the TCRdb copy is restricted to in-frame clones and leaves out a portion. The sample lists about 200,000 clones; 88% were seen once. The sample consisted of peripheral blood. These receptors all stem from a man between 18 and 35 years old with active or convalescent COVID-19.

This clone was detected only once. The J gene is TRBJ1-6, the V gene TRBV7-9, with 7 bases that match TRBD1. V lost 4 bases and J lost 10; bases outside the gene matches: 10. There are 15 residues in the CDR3. Germline CDR1 is SEHNR and CDR2 is FQNEAQ (reference sequence). The CDR3 nucleotides read TGTGCCAGCAGCTCATACAGGGGAATTCGCTCACCCCTCCACTTT. Translation gives CASSSYRGIRSPLHF.

This chain connects TRBV9 to TRBJ2-3, with D unresolved. CDR1 and CDR2 (germline): SGDLS, YYNGEE. The CDR3 extends over 15 amino acids. With 0 bases removed from V and 0 bases from J, the gap between germline ends came to 8 bases. The chain's CDR3 is CASSVGTTSTDTQYF. In nucleotides, the CDR3 is TGTGCCAGCAGCGTAGGAACTACAAGCACAGATACGCAGTATTTT.

The chain uses TRBV7-9 and TRBJ1-1; 8 bases fit TRBD1. Germline CDR1 and CDR2: SEHNR and FQNEAQ (reference sequence). J lost 11 bases, V lost 4 bases, and 9 bases had no gene match. This CDR3 contains 13 residues. This CDR3 is CASSWTGSHWAFF. The CDR3 DNA reads as TGTGCCAGCAGCTGGACAGGGAGTCATTGGGCTTTCTTT.

The CDR3 DNA reads as TGTGCCAGCAGCCAAGCGGGACAGGGGAGATCCGGGGAGCTGTTTTTT. Protein: CASSQAGQGRSGELFF. The rearrangement links TRBV4-2 to TRBJ2-2; TRBD1 matches at 10 bases. There are 16 residues in the CDR3. Germline V gene lookup returns CDR1 LGHNA and CDR2 YNFKEQ. The ends lost 1 base at V and 6 bases at J; junction bases unmatched: 5.

The chain employs TRBV27 and TRBJ2-7; D is perhaps TRBD1 (6 bases). Per germline, CDR1 MNHEY and CDR2 SMNVEV (reference sequence). Trimming left V 5 bases short and J 3 bases short, with 20 bases between. This CDR3 contains 16 residues. CDR3 sequence (DNA): TGTGCCAGCAGTCCACGTCAACCGGGACACCACTACGAGCAGTACTTC. It encodes CASSPRQPGHHYEQYF.

The J gene is TRBJ1-2, the V gene TRBV29-1; 11 bases are a match to TRBD1. This CDR3 contains 12 residues. The V gene end was trimmed by 7 bases and the J gene end by 6 bases; junction bases not matched to a gene: 4. From germline, CDR1 is SQVTM and CDR2 ANQGSEA. CDR3 nucleotide sequence: TGCAGCGCTGGGACAGGGGGTGATGGCTACACCTTC. Its translation: CSAGTGGDGYTF.